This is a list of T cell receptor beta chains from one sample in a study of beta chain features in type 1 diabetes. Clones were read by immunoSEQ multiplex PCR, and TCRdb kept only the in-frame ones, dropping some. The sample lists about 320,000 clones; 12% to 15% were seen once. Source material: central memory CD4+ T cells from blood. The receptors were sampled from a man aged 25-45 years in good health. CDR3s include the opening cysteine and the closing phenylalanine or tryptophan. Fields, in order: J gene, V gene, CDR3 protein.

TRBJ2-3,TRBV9,CASSAAGGGTDTQYF
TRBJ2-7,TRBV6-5,CASSPSWGYEQYF
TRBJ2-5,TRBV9,CASSSPGGRAETQYF
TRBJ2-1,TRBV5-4,CASSPELGGAGNEQFF
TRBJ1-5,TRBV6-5,CACGQGNQPQHF
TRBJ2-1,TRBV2,CASTFLQGNEQFF
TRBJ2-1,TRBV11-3,CASSLLTGTTNYNEQFF
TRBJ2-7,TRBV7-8,CASSPRTSGGSLEQYF
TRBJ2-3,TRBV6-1,CASSRMGDTDTQYF
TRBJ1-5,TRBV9,CASSVGQGINQPQHF
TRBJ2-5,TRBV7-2,CASSLGGGLETQYF
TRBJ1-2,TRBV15,CATSGGGEYYGYTF
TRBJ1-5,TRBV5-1,CASSLSGSSNQPQHF
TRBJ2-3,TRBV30,CACTGLTDTQYF
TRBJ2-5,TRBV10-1,CATSKTVIRETQYF
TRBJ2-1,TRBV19,CASRTATNEQFF
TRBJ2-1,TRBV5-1,CASSAQYNEQFF
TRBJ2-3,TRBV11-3,CASSLSSTDTQYF
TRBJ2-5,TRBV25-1,CASSAYRQSQETQYF
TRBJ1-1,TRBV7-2,CASSQGGNTEAFF
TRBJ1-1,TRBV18,CASSLKQGSEAFF
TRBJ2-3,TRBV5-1,CASSLGPGLAGQDTQYF
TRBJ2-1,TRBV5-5,CASSPGQGAYNEQFF
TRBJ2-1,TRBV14,CASSRVGSSYNEQFF
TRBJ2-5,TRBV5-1,CASSSMGLETQYF
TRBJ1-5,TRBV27,CASRLSRTGVWQPQHF
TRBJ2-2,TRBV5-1,CASSPGSGNTGELFF
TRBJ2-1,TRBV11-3,CASSMVRTSRYNEQFF
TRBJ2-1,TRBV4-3,CASSRESSGLFSYNEQFF
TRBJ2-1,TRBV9,CASSGYRDRVNNEQFF
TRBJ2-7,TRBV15,CATSLVDSSLEQYF
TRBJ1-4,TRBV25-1,CASSDSGVIEKLFF
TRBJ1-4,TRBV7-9,CASSFGTGYEKLFF
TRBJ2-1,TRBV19,CASIPTSGHNEQFF
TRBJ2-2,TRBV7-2,CASSYTGELFF
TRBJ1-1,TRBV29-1,CSVQTGVNEAFF
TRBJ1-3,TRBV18,CASSLDIRQGAGNTIYF
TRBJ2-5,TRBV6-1,CASSSSGMGETQYF
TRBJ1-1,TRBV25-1,CASSELWGETEAFF
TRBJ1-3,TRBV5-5,CASSLQGRPYSGNTIYF
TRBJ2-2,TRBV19,CASSAIGGFSAGELFF
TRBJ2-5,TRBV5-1,CASSLLAGLKETQYF
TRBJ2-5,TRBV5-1,CASARNLQETQYF
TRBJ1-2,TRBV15,CATSRETTGYGYTF
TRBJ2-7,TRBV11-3,CASSSPGEQYF
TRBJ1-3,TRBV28,CASRPLRRKDGNTIYF
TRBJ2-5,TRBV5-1,CASSLQGGRQETQYF
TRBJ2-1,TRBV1,CTSSRGEQFF